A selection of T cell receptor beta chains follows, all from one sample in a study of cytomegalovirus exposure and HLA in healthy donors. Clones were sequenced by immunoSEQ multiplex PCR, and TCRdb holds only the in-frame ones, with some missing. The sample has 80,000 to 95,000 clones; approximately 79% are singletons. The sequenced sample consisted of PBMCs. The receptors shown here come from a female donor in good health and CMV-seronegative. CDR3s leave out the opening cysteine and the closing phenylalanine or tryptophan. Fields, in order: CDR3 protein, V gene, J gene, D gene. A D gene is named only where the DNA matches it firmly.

CDR3: ASSFKTSGMSDTQY
V: TRBV5-6
J: TRBJ2-3
D: TRBD2

CDR3: ASSLMAGGLGLLF
V: TRBV27
J: TRBJ1-4
D: TRBD1

CDR3: ASSQELQQPQH
V: TRBV4-1
J: TRBJ1-5
D: NA

CDR3: ASSLRQGASGYT
V: TRBV5-4
J: TRBJ1-2
D: TRBD1

CDR3: ASSVQGGDQPQH
V: TRBV2
J: TRBJ1-5
D: NA

CDR3: ASSLASEVSSEQY
V: TRBV7-2
J: TRBJ2-7
D: NA

CDR3: ASSLNRWGNQPQH
V: TRBV7-2
J: TRBJ1-5
D: NA

CDR3: ATSRDQRFTGELF
V: TRBV15
J: TRBJ2-2
D: NA

CDR3: ASSLGQGAPYTEAF
V: TRBV5-1
J: TRBJ1-1
D: TRBD1

CDR3: ASSQGAQLAGGTYEQY
V: TRBV4-2
J: TRBJ2-7
D: TRBD2